Below, 26 T cell receptor beta chains from the same sample are listed, as sequenced in a study of OX40 agonist ivuxolimab in advanced cancers. Assay: immunoSEQ multiplex PCR; the TCRdb copy retains only in-frame clones and omits some. The data hold around 28,000 clones, with approximately 86% observed a single time. The material was CD4+ or CD8+ T cells sorted from blood, obtained in a trial of the OX40 agonist ivuxolimab. These receptors were taken from an adult with an advanced solid tumor such as melanoma, head and neck, liver or kidney cancer.

This chain uses TRBV27 with TRBJ1-2; D is unresolved. This CDR3 contains 12 residues. Germline CDR1 and CDR2: MNHEY and SMNVEV (reference sequence). Between the trimmed V and J ends, which lost 3 bases and 5 bases, there was a span of 7 bases. The CDR3 DNA reads as TGTGCCAGCAGTTTTCGTGGATATGGCTACACCTTC. Its protein product is CASSFRGYGYTF.

CDR3 protein: CASSFGLALTDTQYF. CDR3 in DNA: TGCGCCAGCAGCTTCGGGCTAGCGTTAACAGATACGCAGTATTTT. The chain couples TRBV5-1 to TRBJ2-3; D is possibly TRBD2 (6 bases). Between the trimmed V and J ends, which lost 2 bases and 3 bases, there was a span of 13 bases. The CDR3 covers 15 residues. CDR1 and CDR2 (germline): SGHRS, YFSETQ. The full variable domain, with the rest looked up from reference TRBV5-1 and TRBJ2-3, is KAGVTQTPRYLIKTRGQQVTLSCSPISGHRSVSWYQQTPGQGLQFLFEYFSETQRNKGNFPGRFSGRQFSNSRSEMNVSTLELGDSALYLCASSFGLALTDTQYFGPGTRLTVL.

This clone was picked up one time. The rearrangement joins TRBV28 to TRBJ2-7, with D tentatively TRBD2 (7 bases). The CDR3 spans 14 residues. CDR1 is MDHEN and CDR2 is SYDVKM in the germline V gene. V dropped 2 bases and J dropped 1 base, with 9 bases sitting between them. Here the CDR3 reads CASSLRGGSYEQYF. The CDR3 DNA reads as TGTGCCAGCAGTTTAAGGGGGGGGTCCTACGAGCAGTACTTC.

This clone was seen more than once but under ten times. This rearrangement joins TRBV6-5 to TRBJ1-5; D remains ambiguous. The CDR3 is made up of 13 amino acids. The V and J ends lost 5 bases and 5 bases respectively, with 10 bases between them. Germline assignment: CDR1 MNHEY and CDR2 SVGAGI. This chain's CDR3 is CASSPPGDQPQHF. The CDR3 coding sequence is TGTGCCAGCAGTCCCCCCGGCGATCAGCCCCAGCATTTT.

V usage is TRBV7-9 and J usage is TRBJ2-7, with D possibly matching TRBD2 (6 bases). Looked up from germline, CDR1 is SEHNR and CDR2 is FQNEAQ (reference sequence). Trimming left V 3 bases short and J 1 base short, with 13 bases between. This CDR3 spans 15 amino acids. The CDR3 here is CASSFTRDSSYEQYF. The CDR3 bases are TGTGCCAGCAGCTTCACCCGGGACTCTTCCTACGAGCAGTACTTC.

The genes are TRBV5-5 and TRBJ1-1; D call uncertain. The CDR3 is 13 residues long. V dropped 4 bases and J dropped 4 bases, with 11 bases sitting between them. The V gene's germline CDR1 is SGHKS and CDR2 YYEKEE (reference sequence). CDR3 protein: CASSLGYGTEAFF. CDR3 DNA: TGTGCCAGCAGCCTGGGGTACGGCACTGAAGCTTTCTTT.

V usage is TRBV18 and J usage is TRBJ2-1; unclear D gene. CDR3 size: 12 residues. The V gene lost 3 bases and the J gene lost 4 bases, with 4 bases spanning the gap. CDR1 and CDR2 (germline): KGHSH, LQKENI. The CDR3 region has the DNA TGTGCCAGCTCACCGGGTTACAATGAGCAGTTCTTC. Its protein is CASSPGYNEQFF. The full variable domain, completed using reference TRBV18 and TRBJ2-1, is NAGVMQNPRHLVRRRGQEARLRCSPMKGHSHVYWYRQLPEEGLKFMVYLQKENIIDESGMPKERFSAEFPKEGPSILRIQQVVRGDSAAYFCASSPGYNEQFFGPGTRLTVL.

This chain uses TRBV6-5 with TRBJ2-5, with D perhaps matching TRBD1 (6 bases). The ends were cut back, 4 bases at V and 14 bases at J, with 14 bases in the middle. This CDR3 region has 11 residues. Per germline, CDR1 MNHEY and CDR2 SVGAGI. The CDR3 is CASSSNRVIYF. CDR3 nucleotide sequence: TGTGCCAGCAGTTCTAACAGGGTGATCTACTTC.

This clone was seen just once. V gene TRBV11-2 combines with J gene TRBJ2-7, with D tentatively TRBD2 (6 bases). V was shortened by 1 base and J by 3 bases, with 13 bases between the two germline ends. CDR1 SGHAT and CDR2 FQNNGV come from the germline V gene. This CDR3 is 15 amino acids long. CDR3 DNA: TGTGCCAGCAGCTTAGCGGGACTGGGGAACTACGAGCAGTACTTC. This gives the protein CASSLAGLGNYEQYF.

V and J are TRBV5-4 and TRBJ2-1; 7 bases agree with TRBD1. Germline CDR1 reads SGHNT; CDR2 reads YYREEE (reference sequence). The CDR3 sequence is 17 residues long. J lost 5 bases, V lost 4 bases, and 15 bases had no gene match. This CDR3 reads CASSLDFGTVYHNEQFF. CDR3 DNA sequence: TGTGCCAGCAGCCTGGATTTTGGGACAGTATATCACAATGAGCAGTTCTTC.

Judged by abundance, this clone is medium-sized (0.01 to 0.1%). The junction does not match germline at one end; this may be a read error. The chain employs TRBV9 and TRBJ2-1; 8 bases match TRBD1. From germline, CDR1 is SGDLS and CDR2 YYNGEE. This CDR3 contains 14 residues. The CDR3 DNA sequence: TGTGCCAGCAGCCCTTCCTTGACAGGGGATGAACAGTTCTTC. Translating it yields CASSPSLTGDEQFF.

The J gene is TRBJ2-5, the V gene TRBV7-9; perhaps TRBD1 as D (6 bases). Between the trimmed V and J ends, which lost 4 bases and 4 bases, there was a span of 16 bases. In germline, CDR1 is SEHNR, CDR2 FQNEAQ (reference sequence). This CDR3 comprises 15 residues. The CDR3 protein is CASSSQGHERETQYF. CDR3 coding DNA: TGTGCCAGCAGCTCCCAGGGACATGAAAGAGAGACCCAGTACTTC. Filled out from reference TRBV7-9 and TRBJ2-5, the complete variable domain reads DTGVSQNPRHKITKRGQNVTFRCDPISEHNRLYWYRQTLGQGPEFLTYFQNEAQLEKSRLLSDRFSAERPKGSFSTLEIQRTEQGDSAMYLCASSSQGHERETQYFGPGTRLLVL.

Here the CDR3 DNA reads TGCGCCAGCAGTGACGAGGTAGCGACCAACACCGGGGAGCTGTTTTTT. Its protein is CASSDEVATNTGELFF. The rearrangement joins TRBV10-1 to TRBJ2-2; D is perhaps TRBD2 (5 bases). V lost 3 bases to trimming and J lost 2 bases, with 13 bases between them. The germline V gene has CDR1 WNHNN and CDR2 SYGVQD (reference sequence). The CDR3 length is 16 residues.

The genes are TRBV11-3 and TRBJ2-1, with 8 bases fitting TRBD1. Trimming cost V 5 bases and J 4 bases; bases outside gene matches: 7. CDR1 SGHNT and CDR2 YENEEA come from the germline V gene. This CDR3 has 15 residues. CDR3 protein: CASSPRRTGYNEQFF. The CDR3 region has the DNA TGTGCCAGCAGCCCCAGACGGACAGGGTACAATGAGCAGTTCTTC.

The rearrangement uses TRBV5-1 and TRBJ2-2; no definite D call. The germline V gene encodes CDR1 SGHRS and CDR2 YFSETQ. This CDR3 has 15 amino acids. V dropped 0 bases and J dropped 5 bases, with 11 bases sitting between them. CDR3 region: CASSLGQFRTGELFF. CDR3 nucleotide sequence: TGCGCCAGCAGCTTGGGTCAGTTTAGGACCGGGGAGCTGTTTTTT.

The chain is built from TRBV13 and TRBJ2-2; 7 bases map to TRBD1. The CDR3 runs to 14 residues. Germline V gene data show CDR1 as PRHDT and CDR2 as FYEKMQ (reference sequence). The trim removed 5 bases at V and 8 bases at J, leaving 8 bases unmatched. The CDR3 reads CASSKYRGGGELFF. The CDR3 DNA reads as TGTGCCAGCAGCAAATACAGGGGTGGAGGGGAGCTGTTTTTT.

The chain has TRBV7-9 and TRBJ2-5, with D perhaps TRBD1 (7 bases). V dropped 5 bases and J dropped 3 bases, with 10 bases sitting between them. Germline CDR1 SEHNR, CDR2 FQNEAQ (reference sequence). The CDR3 runs 13 residues. The CDR3 nucleotides read TGTGCCAGCAGCCGGGGGACAGAAGAGACCCAGTACTTC. This translates into CASSRGTEETQYF.

The chain links TRBV4-3 to TRBJ1-6; the D gene is possibly TRBD1 (6 bases). The CDR3 spans 15 residues. The V gene lost 1 base and the J gene lost 5 bases, with 9 bases spanning the gap. Germline CDR1 LGHNA, CDR2 YSLEER. The CDR3 sequence: CASSQARTDNSPLHF. CDR3 in DNA: TGCGCCAGCAGCCAAGCACGGACAGATAATTCACCCCTCCACTTT.

With respect to this clone: The same CDR3 arises from other DNA sequences in this sample as well. The J gene is TRBJ2-1, the V gene TRBV11-3; 9 bases fit TRBD2. J gave up 6 bases and V 3 bases, and 6 bases lay outside the gene matches. The CDR3 length is 15 residues. Germline-derived CDR1 and CDR2 are SGHNT and YENEEA. The CDR3 region is CASSLPGLALNEQFF. CDR3 DNA sequence: TGTGCCAGCAGCTTGCCGGGACTAGCACTCAATGAGCAGTTCTTC.

The count of this clone is one. This rearrangement joins TRBV12-5 to TRBJ2-2; TRBD2 matches 11 bases. Trimming took 1 base from V and 0 from J; bases not matched to a gene: 16. CDR1 is LGHNT and CDR2 is FRNRAP in the germline V gene. The CDR3 contains 22 residues. This CDR3 is CASGLDWGVGLADDSNTGELFF. CDR3 nucleotide sequence: TGTGCTAGTGGTTTGGATTGGGGTGTGGGACTAGCGGACGACTCGAACACCGGGGAGCTGTTTTTT.

V gene TRBV4-1 combines with J gene TRBJ1-1; TRBD1 is a possible D gene (6 bases). The CDR3 contains 14 residues. Trimming removed 1 base from V and 2 bases from J, with 8 bases in between. In germline, CDR1 is MGHRA, CDR2 YSYEKL. The CDR3 DNA follows: TGCGCCAGCAGCCAAGCGGACAGCAACACTGAAGCTTTCTTT. Translating it yields CASSQADSNTEAFF.

The chain is built from TRBV2 and TRBJ1-1, with 8 nucleotides matching TRBD1. Germline CDR1 is SNHLY and CDR2 is FYNNEI. Trimming removed 3 bases from V and 5 bases from J; junction bases left unmatched: 8. The CDR3 sequence is 15 residues long. CDR3: CASSDPYRGRTEAFF. The DNA of the CDR3 is TGTGCCAGCAGTGACCCATACAGGGGGAGAACTGAAGCTTTCTTT.

The V call is TRBV11-3, the J call TRBJ2-7, with D possibly being TRBD2 (5 bases). The CDR3 runs to 14 residues. The V end was cut by 1 base, the J end by 7 bases, with 14 bases between. CDR1 is SGHNT and CDR2 is YENEEA in the germline V gene. CDR3 residues: CASSLVESTGEQYF. CDR3 in DNA: TGTGCCAGCAGCTTAGTCGAGTCGACGGGGGAGCAGTACTTC.

This chain joins TRBV7-6 and TRBJ2-7; 7 nucleotides match TRBD1. The CDR3 length is 15 residues. Germline V gives CDR1 SGHVS, CDR2 FNYEAQ. Trimming cost V 0 bases and J 1 base; bases outside gene matches: 3. The CDR3 reads CASSLASGGSYEQYF. In DNA form, the CDR3 reads TGTGCCAGCAGCTTAGCATCAGGGGGTTCCTACGAGCAGTACTTC. The full variable domain, rest sourced from reference TRBV7-6 and TRBJ2-7, is GAGVSQSPRYKVTKRGQDVALRCDPISGHVSLYWYRQALGQGPEFLTYFNYEAQQDKSGLPNDRFSAERPEGSISTLTIQRTEQRDSAMYRCASSLASGGSYEQYFGPGTRLTVT.

The chain couples TRBV11-1 to TRBJ1-4, with no clear D. The CDR3 consists of 12 residues. Germline V gene data show CDR1 as SGHAT and CDR2 as FQDESV (reference sequence). V was shortened by 1 base and J by 11 bases, with 8 bases between the two germline ends. Here the CDR3 reads CASSLDGNKLFF. Written as DNA, the CDR3 is TGTGCCAGCAGCTTAGATGGGAACAAACTGTTTTTT.

This clone was detected once. The chain recombines TRBV2 with TRBJ2-7; D is unclear. V lost 8 bases and J lost 4, with 9 bases in between. This CDR3 is built from 11 residues. Germline V gene sequence: CDR1 SNHLY, CDR2 FYNNEI. CDR3 protein: CASQPIYEQYF. For the CDR3, the DNA is TGTGCCAGCCAGCCGATATACGAGCAGTACTTC.